The 4 T cell receptor beta chains listed next were all sequenced from one sample in a study of cytomegalovirus exposure and HLA in healthy donors. Use of 60 Vbeta and 13 Jbeta primers characterized the PCR. Some clones are missing from TCRdb's copy, which holds only in-frame ones; the method was immunoSEQ multiplex PCR. In the table there are 130,000 to 150,000 clones, roughly 78% of which are singletons. The material sequenced was PBMCs. These receptor sequences come from a female donor in good health and CMV-seronegative.

V is TRBV28 and J is TRBJ2-4; 10 bases are shared with TRBD1. With 7 bases clipped from V and 0 bases from J, the junction kept 3 bases outside the gene matches. This CDR3 is 15 amino acids long. Germline V gene data show CDR1 as MDHEN and CDR2 as SYDVKM. In DNA form, the CDR3 reads TGTGCCAGCATGGGACAGGGGCTAGCCAAAAACATTCAGTACTTC. Amino acid sequence: CASMGQGLAKNIQYF.

The sample holds a few counts of this clone. The chain is built from TRBV5-6 and TRBJ2-1, with TRBD2 matching over 7 bases. Germline values: CDR1 SGHDT, CDR2 YYEEEE. After removal of 4 bases from V and 5 bases from J, the junction contained 15 bases not matched to a gene. There are 17 residues in the CDR3. The CDR3 DNA reads TGTGCCAGCAGCAGGGAACTCCGGACTAGTGGGGACAATGAGCAGTTCTTC. This translates into CASSRELRTSGDNEQFF.

The CDR3 region is CASTPSEVDYGYTF. For the CDR3, the DNA is TGTGCCAGCACGCCATCTGAGGTCGACTATGGCTACACCTTC. The chain uses TRBV7-9 and TRBJ1-2; D gene uncertain. The V end lost 7 bases, the J end lost 3 bases, and 15 bases lay between the germline ends. Germline V gene lookup returns CDR1 SEHNR and CDR2 FQNEAQ (reference sequence). The CDR3 contains 14 residues.

The V call is TRBV9, the J call TRBJ2-5; D ambiguous. CDR3 size: 14 residues. Germline lookup yields CDR1 SGDLS and CDR2 YYNGEE. Trimming took 1 base from V and 3 from J, leaving 10 bases between them. CDR3 protein: CASSVSGGKETQYF. Here the CDR3 DNA reads TGTGCCAGCAGCGTAAGTGGCGGAAAAGAGACCCAGTACTTC.